These 12 T cell receptor beta chains were all obtained from the same sample, sequenced in a study of OX40 agonist ivuxolimab in advanced cancers. Profiling relied on immunoSEQ multiplex PCR, and the TCRdb table lists in-frame clones only, not all of them. The data contain almost 85,000 clones, just over 85% of them singletons. The specimen was CD4+ or CD8+ T cells sorted from blood, collected in a trial of the OX40 agonist ivuxolimab. All receptors derive from an adult with an advanced solid tumor such as melanoma, head and neck, liver or kidney cancer.

The chain uses TRBV10-2 and TRBJ1-1, with 11 positions matching TRBD1. From germline, CDR1 is WSHSY and CDR2 SAAADI. The ends lost 8 bases at V and 4 bases at J; junction bases unmatched: 3. This CDR3 region has 13 residues. The CDR3 nucleotides read TGCGCCAGCTCCGGACAGGGGGCCACTGAAGCTTTCTTT. Amino acids: CASSGQGATEAFF.

The chain combines TRBV5-1 with TRBJ2-2; D is uncertain. This CDR3 is 11 amino acids long. Trimming took off 1 base at V and 6 bases at J, with 1 base between the two ends. Germline V gives CDR1 SGHRS, CDR2 YFSETQ. CDR3 nucleotide sequence: TGCGCCAGCAGCTTGTCCGGGGAGCTGTTTTTT. The encoded protein is CASSLSGELFF.

The gene calls are TRBV29-1 and TRBJ2-7, with unresolved D. Trimming left V 0 bases short and J 4 bases short, with 7 bases between. Germline V lookup: CDR1 SQVTM, CDR2 ANQGSEA. This CDR3 contains 12 residues. The CDR3: CSVEEGPYEQYF. The CDR3 DNA reads TGCAGCGTTGAAGAAGGACCGTACGAGCAGTACTTC.

This chain connects TRBV30 to TRBJ2-1, with D perhaps TRBD2 (6 bases). V lost 0 bases, J lost 6 bases, and 15 bases lay in between. This CDR3 contains 15 residues. Germline CDR1 is GTSNPN and CDR2 is SVGIG (reference sequence). Here the CDR3 DNA reads TGTGCCTGGAGTGTACAGAGCGGGCTTTTCAATGAGCAGTTCTTC. Its translation is CAWSVQSGLFNEQFF.

This chain connects TRBV5-4 to TRBJ2-7; 13 bases agree with TRBD2. Germline V gives CDR1 SGHNT, CDR2 YYREEE (reference sequence). V lost 3 bases and J lost 2; bases outside the gene matches: 2. There are 15 residues in the CDR3. CDR3 DNA: TGTGCCAGCAGCTCAGGGACTAGCGGGACCTACGAGCAGTACTTC. Its translation is CASSSGTSGTYEQYF.

In this sample, this clone is medium-sized. The rearrangement links TRBV5-1 to TRBJ1-2; 10 positions agree with TRBD1. The V and J ends lost 0 bases and 3 bases, in that order; junction bases with no gene match: 2. Germline values: CDR1 SGHRS, CDR2 YFSETQ. CDR3 length equals 15 residues. The CDR3 DNA follows: TGCGCCAGCAGCTTGGGGGACAGGGGAGACTATGGCTACACCTTC. It codes for CASSLGDRGDYGYTF.

The rearrangement links TRBV6-4 to TRBJ2-6; D remains ambiguous. The CDR3 covers 15 residues. In germline, CDR1 is MRHNA, CDR2 SNTAGT. Trimming pared 4 bases from V and 0 bases from J, leaving 7 bases between. CDR3 region: CASSARSSGANVLTF. CDR3 nucleotide sequence: TGTGCCAGCAGTGCCCGGTCCTCTGGGGCCAACGTCCTGACTTTC.

The chain joins TRBV29-1 to TRBJ1-1; 9 nucleotides line up with TRBD1. The germline gives CDR1 SQVTM, CDR2 ANQGSEA. J lost 0 bases, V lost 6 bases, and 11 bases had no gene match. The CDR3 runs to 16 residues. In DNA, the CDR3 is TGCAGCGTCGTTGACCGGGACAGGGTGTTGAACACTGAAGCTTTCTTT. This translates into CSVVDRDRVLNTEAFF.

Sample share makes this clone medium-sized (0.01 to 0.1%). The V and J genes are TRBV5-6 and TRBJ2-7, with a tentative D call TRBD2 (5 bases). Deletions cut 6 bases from V and 2 bases from J, with 15 bases between. The germline CDR1 and CDR2 sequences are SGHDT and YYEEEE. This CDR3 spans 14 amino acids. CDR3 sequence reads: CASTSGGSTYEQYF. Here the CDR3 DNA reads TGTGCCAGCACCTCCGGAGGTTCTACCTACGAGCAGTACTTC.

The chain combines TRBV29-1 with TRBJ1-2; D possibly corresponds to TRBD1 (6 bases). With 7 bases removed from V and 7 bases from J, the gap between germline ends came to 19 bases. The germline V gene encodes CDR1 SQVTM and CDR2 ANQGSEA. The CDR3 spans 13 residues. In DNA, the CDR3 is TGCAGCGCTCGAACCCCGGGACACGGTGGCTACACCTTC. It is translated as CSARTPGHGGYTF.

This clone was seen a single time. CDR3 sequence reads: CASSYGTAGELFF. The CDR3 DNA reads as TGTGCCAGCAGCTACGGGACAGCCGGGGAGCTGTTTTTT. The chain links TRBV7-6 to TRBJ2-2, with 7 nucleotides matching TRBD1. CDR1 is SGHVS, CDR2 FNYEAQ, per germline. This CDR3 is built from 13 residues. V was clipped by 4 bases and J by 6 bases; unmatched bases: 2.

J is TRBJ1-1 and V is TRBV6-6, with unresolved D. This CDR3 comprises 14 residues. Germline values: CDR1 MNHNY, CDR2 SVGAGI (reference sequence). V lost 2 bases, J lost 2 bases, and 9 bases lay in between. CDR3 residues: CASSYGGFNTEAFF. Written as DNA, the CDR3 is TGTGCCAGCAGTTACGGAGGGTTCAACACTGAAGCTTTCTTT.